These T cell receptor beta chains were read from a single sample in a study of CXCR3-negative and CXCR3-positive naive CD8 T cells. TCRdb reprocessed the 5' RACE reads and stores each CDR3 protein as one record, lacking DNA. The repertoire table contains tens of thousands of distinct CDR3 sequences. The sequencing input was naive CXCR3+ CD8+ T cells from blood. The receptors derive from a human donor in good health. Some clones in this sample may be carry-over from other donors' samples. Each CDR3 is given with its conserved first and last residue.

V gene	J gene	CDR3 protein
TRBV28	TRBJ2-7	CAGQGVGFSSEQYF
TRBV15	TRBJ2-1	CATSRERTSPPNEQFF
TRBV12-3/TRBV12-4	TRBJ2-3	CASSFVLAGTDTQYF
TRBV28	TRBJ2-5	CASSLPYRETQYF
TRBV10-3	TRBJ2-1	CAISETQFSPTGRNEQFF
TRBV29-1	TRBJ2-3	CSVEATKPLAGEADTQYF
TRBV25-1	TRBJ2-6	CAVSGANVLTF
TRBV5-1	TRBJ2-2	CASSLARQGKLSDLGSTGELFF
TRBV27	TRBJ2-1	CASSQTGSSYNEQFF
TRBV4-3	TRBJ1-1	CASSPTENTEAFF
TRBV5-5	TRBJ1-2	CASSHRATGAVYGYTF
TRBV29-1	TRBJ1-1	CSGTGGVAEAFF
TRBV29-1	TRBJ2-7	CSVTGAGAEQYF
TRBV28	TRBJ2-3	CASLQIGADTQYF
TRBV27	TRBJ2-5	CASGRDRQETKYF
TRBV21-1	TRBJ2-4	CAILCRDSLNIQYF
TRBV4-3	TRBJ2-2	CASSQESASGSGEPFF
TRBV4-1	TRBJ1-2	CASSYQTGDSGYTF
TRBV11-3	TRBJ2-7	CASSLGEGYEQYF
TRBV7-2	TRBJ1-1	CASSSMTGMNTEAFF
TRBV29-1	TRBJ2-7	CSVGAVDEQYF
TRBV14	TRBJ2-5	CASREGVETQYF
TRBV6-2/TRBV6-3	TRBJ2-6	CASRTQSGANVLTF
TRBV14	TRBJ2-1	CASSQDKEYLDEQFF
TRBV6-6	TRBJ2-7	CASSGLAGSYEQYF
TRBV15	TRBJ2-7	CATSRDRTYEQYF
TRBV5-1	TRBJ2-7	CASRLTSEQYF
TRBV28	TRBJ2-5	CASSSPAEGGQETQYF
TRBV6-5	TRBJ1-2	CASSGQGGRGYTF
TRBV5-1	TRBJ1-6	CASSEMTGAKSPLHF
TRBV27	TRBJ1-5	CASSPGTENQPQHF
TRBV4-2	TRBJ2-1	CASSPGTSLYNEQFF
TRBV29-1	TRBJ2-6	CSVALWQHSGANVLTF
TRBV28	TRBJ2-1	CASSLRGLVNEQFF